This record concerns one TCR beta chain sequence. Its antigen is not known. According to the study, genomic DNA was the template for TCR beta VDJ and CDR3 profiling. In TCRdb, the reads were re-called with MiXCR into one record per CDR3 protein. The table shows about 270,000 distinct CDR3 sequences, with 55% to 65% occurring only once. This record comes from a study of CD8+CD57+ T cells in acquired aplastic anemia. Broader study findings: Patients and controls were not found to differ significantly in CD8+ Simpson's diversity. Patients and controls had in common 25 to 30 CD8+ CDR3 sequences.

Germline-derived CDR1 and CDR2 are SGHTA and FQGNSA. V lost 4 bases and J lost 8; bases outside the gene matches: 5. The CDR3 is 14 amino acids. This TCR was recovered from a human donor with severe aplastic anemia or a healthy control (not recorded which). Material: sorted CD4+, CD8+, or CD8+CD57+ T cells (not recorded which) from PBMCs. The chain is built from TRBV7-2 and TRBJ1-6; TRBD1 aligns across 7 bases. Here the CDR3 reads CASSSDRAYSPLHF. CDR3 bases: TGTGCCAGCAGCTCCGACAGGGCATATTCACCCCTCCACTTT.